The rows below give T cell receptor beta chains drawn from one sample of a study of blood T cell repertoires in COVID-19. Assay used: immunoSEQ multiplex PCR; TCRdb lists only in-frame clones, some missing. The data show a few hundred thousand clones, 80% to 85% seen once. The specimen was peripheral blood. The receptors derive from a person between 65 and 79 years old with COVID-19, enrolled during active disease. CDR3s include the opening cysteine and the closing phenylalanine or tryptophan. Each record gives: J gene, V gene, D gene, clone size, CDR3 protein, CDR3 DNA. A D gene is named only where the DNA matches it firmly. The size field is filled for only some rows; it gives once, few, many or a size class.

TRBJ2-2,TRBV7-9,TRBD2,.,CASSRSGAHTGELFF,TGTGCCAGCAGCCGGAGCGGGGCCCACACCGGGGAGCTGTTTTTT
TRBJ1-3,TRBV30,.,.,CAWRVSGGGNTIYF,TGTGCCTGGAGAGTGTCGGGGGGTGGAAACACCATATATTTT
TRBJ2-4,TRBV3-1/TRBV3-2,TRBD2,.,CASSQDRAGGRLAKNIQYF,TGTGCCAGCAGCCAAGACAGGGCGGGGGGTAGACTAGCCAAAAACATTCAGTACTTC
TRBJ1-6,TRBV21-1,.,.,CASSPRDRENSPLHF,TGTGCCAGCAGCCCACGGGACAGGGAGAATTCACCCCTCCACTTT
TRBJ1-1,TRBV6-1,.,.,CASSDTFPEAFF,TGTGCCAGCAGTGATACATTCCCTGAAGCTTTCTTT
TRBJ2-1,TRBV7-9,.,.,CASSLPGSNEQFF,TGTGCCAGCAGCTTACCTGGGAGCAATGAGCAGTTCTTC
TRBJ2-5,TRBV7-9,.,once,CASSLRRGIQETQYF,TGTGCCAGCAGCCTACGGAGGGGAATTCAAGAGACCCAGTACTTC
TRBJ2-7,TRBV2,TRBD2,.,CASKRPLAGRYEQYF,TGTGCCAGCAAGAGACCACTAGCGGGAAGATACGAGCAGTACTTC
TRBJ2-2,TRBV7-2,.,.,CASSLPGVLFF,TGTGCCAGCAGCCTTCCCGGGGTGCTGTTTTTT
TRBJ2-7,TRBV27,.,.,CASSLFSTPYEQYF,TGTGCCAGCAGTTTATTTAGCACACCCTACGAGCAGTACTTC
TRBJ2-5,TRBV7-2,TRBD2,.,CASSYKLAGAQETQYF,TGTGCCAGCAGCTACAAGCTAGCGGGGGCTCAAGAGACCCAGTACTTC
TRBJ2-2,TRBV5-1,TRBD1,.,CASRQGANTGELFF,TGCGCCAGCAGACAGGGGGCTAACACCGGGGAGCTGTTTTTT
TRBJ1-2,TRBV28,TRBD1,.,CAGGQDRGRGYTF,TGTGCCGGTGGACAGGACCGGGGAAGGGGCTACACCTTC
TRBJ1-1,TRBV11-2,TRBD1,few,CASSLWDRNTEAFF,TGTGCCAGCAGCTTATGGGACAGGAACACTGAAGCTTTCTTT
TRBJ2-2,TRBV7-2,.,.,CASTKVSGGTGELFF,TGTGCCAGCACGAAAGTTAGCGGCGGTACCGGGGAGCTGTTTTTT
TRBJ2-1,TRBV5-1,TRBD1,.,CASSLVGTGGFDEQFF,TGCGCCAGCAGCTTGGTGGGGACAGGGGGTTTTGATGAGCAGTTCTTC
TRBJ2-1,TRBV2,.,.,CASSPDSSGYNEQFF,TGTGCCAGCAGTCCTGACTCGAGCGGATACAATGAGCAGTTCTTC
TRBJ1-3,TRBV27,TRBD1,.,CASRAWDRGNSGNTIYF,TGTGCCAGCAGAGCATGGGACAGGGGTAATTCTGGAAACACCATATATTTT
TRBJ2-2,TRBV6-2/TRBV6-3,TRBD1,.,CASSRTGGRVTGELFF,TGTGCCAGCAGCCGCACAGGGGGTCGCGTGACCGGGGAGCTGTTTTTT
TRBJ1-5,TRBV21-1,.,.,CASSPPGGSWNQPQHF,TGTGCCAGCAGCCCACCCGGGGGATCGTGGAATCAGCCCCAGCATTTT
TRBJ2-7,TRBV10-3,TRBD1,.,CAISEGQGARYEQYF,TGTGCCATCAGTGAGGGGCAGGGGGCGAGGTACGAGCAGTACTTC
TRBJ2-1,TRBV5-6,.,.,CASSLPGTPYNEQFF,TGTGCCAGCAGCTTGCCCGGGACTCCCTACAATGAGCAGTTCTTC
TRBJ2-5,TRBV12-3/TRBV12-4,.,.,CASSRAQETQYF,TGTGCCAGCAGCCGAGCTCAAGAGACCCAGTACTTC
TRBJ2-5,TRBV6-2/TRBV6-3,.,.,CASSPIRVQETQYF,TGTGCCAGCAGTCCGATCCGGGTTCAAGAGACCCAGTACTTC
TRBJ1-4,TRBV4-3,TRBD1,.,CASSQDLGRGDEKLFF,TGCGCCAGCAGCCAAGATCTCGGCAGGGGGGATGAAAAACTGTTTTTT
TRBJ2-3,TRBV5-4,TRBD2,once,CASNRGVVGDTQYF,TGTGCCAGCAACCGGGGGGTCGTCGGGGATACGCAGTATTTT
TRBJ1-2,TRBV28,.,once,CASSFLSSFGYTF,TGTGCCAGCAGTTTTCTCTCGAGCTTTGGCTACACCTTC
TRBJ1-1,TRBV12-3/TRBV12-4,.,.,CASSTGGPPEAFF,TGTGCCAGCAGCACTGGGGGCCCCCCTGAAGCTTTCTTT
TRBJ1-4,TRBV4-1,.,.,CASSQGQTTNEKLFF,TGCGCCAGCAGCCAAGGACAGACAACTAATGAAAAACTGTTTTTT
TRBJ1-2,TRBV19,TRBD1,once,CASSTRQGGSGYTF,TGTGCCAGTAGCACGAGACAGGGTGGCTCTGGCTACACCTTC
TRBJ1-1,TRBV20-1,TRBD1,few,CSATGGGEAFF,TGCAGTGCCACAGGGGGTGGTGAAGCTTTCTTT
TRBJ2-3,TRBV24-1,TRBD1,.,CATSGQGSTDTQYF,TGTGCCACCAGTGGACAGGGGAGCACAGATACGCAGTATTTT
TRBJ1-1,TRBV30,.,.,CAWSVAQGTEAFF,TGTGCCTGGAGTGTAGCACAGGGCACTGAAGCTTTCTTT
TRBJ1-5,TRBV30,.,few,CAWSGRRNQPQHF,TGTGCCTGGAGTGGTCGGAGAAATCAGCCCCAGCATTTT
TRBJ2-7,TRBV19,TRBD2,.,CASTGLAGYEQYF,TGTGCCAGCACCGGACTAGCGGGTTACGAGCAGTACTTC
TRBJ2-7,TRBV18,TRBD1,.,CASSPTGQAYEQYF,TGTGCCAGCTCACCAACAGGACAGGCCTACGAGCAGTACTTC
TRBJ1-2,TRBV7-2,.,.,CASSLGQGRGGYTF,TGTGCCAGCAGCTTAGGTCAGGGGAGAGGAGGCTACACCTTC